The 12 T cell receptor beta chains below were found in one sample sequenced in a study of shared clonotypes between healthy human individuals. TCRdb keeps only in-frame clones here, not all; method: immunoSEQ multiplex PCR. The table includes about 79,000 clones, roughly two thirds detected once. Sequenced input: memory CD8+ T cells sorted from blood. The subset denotes: CD45RO+ cells pooled with CCR7-negative TemRA cells. The receptors were gathered from a man aged 30 to 39 in good health.

The V gene is TRBV6-4, the J gene TRBJ2-1; TRBD2 matches 9 bases. CDR3 size: 16 residues. CDR1 and CDR2 (germline): MRHNA, SNTAGT. Trimming cost V 1 base and J 8 bases; bases outside gene matches: 9. The CDR3 loop is CASSDLGTSSSDEQFF. The CDR3 DNA follows: TGTGCCAGCAGTGACTTAGGGACTAGCAGTAGTGATGAGCAGTTCTTC.

This clone was recorded many times. Distinct nucleotide sequences in the sample also encode this CDR3. V gene TRBV11-2 combines with J gene TRBJ2-2; tentative D call: TRBD1 (5 bases). CDR1 is SGHAT, CDR2 FQNNGV, per germline. V gave up 5 bases and J gave up 1 base, with 8 bases separating them. The CDR3 totals 14 residues. CDR3: CASSRRGNTGELFF. CDR3 DNA: TGTGCCAGCAGCCGTAGGGGGAACACCGGGGAGCTGTTTTTT.

The chain combines TRBV28 with TRBJ2-7, with D unclear. The CDR3 is made up of 13 amino acids. The V end lost 3 bases, the J end lost 6 bases, and 12 bases lay between the germline ends. Per germline, CDR1 MDHEN and CDR2 SYDVKM. CDR3 sequence reads: CASSLSVLGEQYF. Here the CDR3 DNA reads TGTGCCAGCAGTTTGTCGGTTCTCGGCGAGCAGTACTTC.

This chain connects TRBV29-1 to TRBJ2-5; no clear D. Germline V gene data show CDR1 as SQVTM and CDR2 as ANQGSEA. Trimming took 1 base from V and 0 from J, leaving 6 bases between them. The length of the CDR3 is 13 residues. In DNA form, the CDR3 reads TGCAGCGTTGAAGGAAGGGACCAAGAGACCCAGTACTTC. It yields the protein CSVEGRDQETQYF.

A single count supports this clone. V gene TRBV27 combines with J gene TRBJ1-1; TRBD1 matches at 7 bases. Trimming took 2 bases from V and 4 from J; bases not matched to a gene: 4. CDR1 and CDR2 (germline): MNHEY, SMNVEV (reference sequence). CDR3 length: 14 amino acids. CDR3 amino acids: CASSLQGGLTEAFF. The CDR3 DNA is TGTGCCAGCAGTTTACAAGGGGGCCTCACTGAAGCTTTCTTT.

The rearrangement uses TRBV14 and TRBJ1-2, with TRBD1 as a possible D gene (5 bases). Germline CDR1 is SGHDN and CDR2 is FVKESK. The CDR3 totals 15 residues. The V end lost 0 bases, the J end lost 4 bases, and 12 bases lay between the germline ends. CDR3 DNA sequence: TGTGCCAGCAGCCAAGATACGCAGGGACCCTATGGCTACACCTTC. It encodes CASSQDTQGPYGYTF.

The chain links TRBV14 to TRBJ2-1; the D is unclear. Trimming took 1 base from V and 8 from J, leaving 18 bases between them. Germline CDR1 reads SGHDN; CDR2 reads FVKESK. There are 16 residues in the CDR3. The CDR3 bases are TGTGCCAGCAGCCAAGTTGACAAGCGCATGTCCGATGAGCAGTTCTTC. This gives the protein CASSQVDKRMSDEQFF.

This clone was counted ten times or more. This sequence joins TRBV4-3 and TRBJ2-3, with 9 nucleotides matching TRBD2. The length of the CDR3 is 16 residues. CDR1 and CDR2 from the germline V gene are LGHNA and YSLEER. Trimming at V came to 1 base and at J to 2 bases, leaving 4 bases not matched to a gene. CDR3 sequence reads: CASSQVLAGYTDTQYF. The DNA of the CDR3 is TGCGCCAGCAGCCAAGTGCTAGCGGGGTACACAGATACGCAGTATTTT.

The chain employs TRBV21-1 and TRBJ2-7. TRBV21-1 is noted as a pseudogene. The CDR3 sequence is 14 residues long. The CDR3 is CASSGGEGLHEQYF. The CDR3 DNA reads TGTGCCAGCAGTGGGGGAGAGGGGCTCCACGAGCAGTACTTC.

J is TRBJ1-4 and V is TRBV6-5, with D perhaps matching TRBD1 (6 bases). The V end was cut by 2 bases, the J end by 6 bases, with 13 bases between. The CDR3 contains 15 residues. Germline assignment: CDR1 MNHEY and CDR2 SVGAGI. CDR3 region: CASSYDGQRDEKLFF. CDR3 nucleotide sequence: TGTGCCAGCAGTTACGACGGACAGAGGGATGAAAAACTGTTTTTT.

The chain is built from TRBV7-3 and TRBJ1-5, with D possibly being TRBD1 (6 bases). With 0 bases removed from V and 3 bases from J, the gap between germline ends came to 12 bases. Germline CDR1 reads SGHTA; CDR2 reads FQGTGA. The CDR3 length is 16 residues. The CDR3, as DNA: TGTGCCAGCAGCTTAACAGGGGGTAGTCTCAATCAGCCCCAGCATTTT. The encoded protein is CASSLTGGSLNQPQHF.

This clone has just a few counts. V is TRBV28 and J is TRBJ1-5, with a tentative D call TRBD1 (5 bases). CDR1 MDHEN and CDR2 SYDVKM come from the germline V gene. This CDR3 has 16 amino acids. Trimming removed 6 bases at V and 2 bases at J, with 17 bases between. CDR3 region: CASSTWGREGNQPQHF. CDR3 nucleotide sequence: TGTGCCAGCAGCACTTGGGGCAGGGAAGGCAATCAGCCCCAGCATTTT. Drawing the rest from reference TRBV28 and TRBJ1-5, the complete variable domain is DVKVTQSSRYLVKRTGEKVFLECVQDMDHENMFWYRQDPGLGLRLIYFSYDVKMKEKGDIPEGYSVSREKKERFSLILESASTNQTSMYLCASSTWGREGNQPQHFGDGTRLSIL.